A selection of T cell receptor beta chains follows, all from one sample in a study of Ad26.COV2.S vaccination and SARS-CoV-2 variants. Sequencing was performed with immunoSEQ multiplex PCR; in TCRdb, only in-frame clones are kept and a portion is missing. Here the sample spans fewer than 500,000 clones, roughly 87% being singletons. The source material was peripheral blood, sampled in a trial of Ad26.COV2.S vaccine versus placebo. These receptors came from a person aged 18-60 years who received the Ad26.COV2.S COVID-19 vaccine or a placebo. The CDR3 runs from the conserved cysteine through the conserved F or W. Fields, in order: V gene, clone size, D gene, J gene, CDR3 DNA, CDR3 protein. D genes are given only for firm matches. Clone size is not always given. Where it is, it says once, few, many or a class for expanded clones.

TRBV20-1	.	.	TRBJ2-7	TGCAGTGCTAGAGATGACTACGAGCAGTACTTC	CSARDDYEQYF
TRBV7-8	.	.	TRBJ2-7	TGTGCCAGCAGCTTAACCCCTCGGTCTAGCGCTAACTACGAGCAGTACTTC	CASSLTPRSSANYEQYF
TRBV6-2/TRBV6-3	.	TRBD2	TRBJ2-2	TGTGCCAGCAGTTCCCTAGCGGGAAGGACCGGGGAGCTGTTTTTT	CASSSLAGRTGELFF
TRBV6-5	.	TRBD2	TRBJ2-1	TGTGCCAGCAGTTATGAGGGGACTAGCAGCTACAATGAGCAGTTCTTC	CASSYEGTSSYNEQFF
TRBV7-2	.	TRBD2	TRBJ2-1	TGTGCCAGCAGCTTGAGGGAGGGTAGGCGCAATGAGCAGTTCTTC	CASSLREGRRNEQFF
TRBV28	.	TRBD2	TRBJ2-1	TGTGCCAGCCGTCCGATGAGCGGGAGGGGTTATAATGAGCAGTTCTTC	CASRPMSGRGYNEQFF
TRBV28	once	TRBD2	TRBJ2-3	TGTGCCAGCAGTGCCAGACTAGCCTCGTCGACAGATACGCAGTATTTT	CASSARLASSTDTQYF
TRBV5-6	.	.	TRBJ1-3	TGTGCCAGCAGCCCACCGGGACGGCCCTCTGGAAACACCATATATTTT	CASSPPGRPSGNTIYF
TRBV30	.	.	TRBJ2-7	TGTGCCTGGGGAAGTGTCCCAGGGGACGAGCAGTACTTC	CAWGSVPGDEQYF
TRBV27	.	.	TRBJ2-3	TGTGCCAGCAGTTTCTTAGCGGCTAGCACAGATACGCAGTATTTT	CASSFLAASTDTQYF
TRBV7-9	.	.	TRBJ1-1	TGTGCCAGCAGCTCACTACCCACTGAAGCTTTCTTT	CASSSLPTEAFF
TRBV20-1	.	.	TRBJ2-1	TGCAGTGCTAGTTGGGGTTCGAGCTCCTACAATGAGCAGTTCTTC	CSASWGSSSYNEQFF
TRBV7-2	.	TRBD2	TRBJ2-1	TGTGCCAGCAGATCAGCAGGGACTAGCTCTGACAATGAGCAGTTCTTC	CASRSAGTSSDNEQFF
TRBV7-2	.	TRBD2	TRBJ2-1	TGTGCCAGCAGCTTAGCGCTCCTGTCTGGACTAGCGGGACTACCCAATGAGCAGTTCTTC	CASSLALLSGLAGLPNEQFF
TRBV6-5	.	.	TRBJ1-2	TGTGCCAGCAACCCCGGGGATTCGGGGTATGGCTACACCTTC	CASNPGDSGYGYTF
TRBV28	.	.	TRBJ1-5	TGTGCCAGCAGTACCGGGTCTACCTATCAGCCCCAGCATTTT	CASSTGSTYQPQHF
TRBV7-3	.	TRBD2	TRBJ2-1	TGTGCCAGCAGCTCGTTAGCGGGAGGGAATGAGCAGTTCTTC	CASSSLAGGNEQFF
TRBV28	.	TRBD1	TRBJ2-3	TGTGCCAGCAGTTCAAGCCAGGGGGCGCGGGTCACAGATACGCAGTATTTT	CASSSSQGARVTDTQYF
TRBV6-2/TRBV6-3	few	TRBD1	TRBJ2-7	TGTGCCAGCAGTTACTTGGAACAGGGGGCAAGTAAGAGGTGCGAGCAGTACTTC	CASSYLEQGASKRCEQYF
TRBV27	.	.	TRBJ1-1	TGTGCCAGCAGTCGGACGGGAATGAACACTGAAGCTTTCTTT	CASSRTGMNTEAFF
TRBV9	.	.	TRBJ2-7	TGTGCCAGCAGCCCAAGTAGAGAACAGTACGAGCAGTACTTC	CASSPSREQYEQYF
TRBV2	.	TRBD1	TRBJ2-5	TGTGCCTCCCGGACAGGGGGCTACGAGACCCAGTACTTC	CASRTGGYETQYF
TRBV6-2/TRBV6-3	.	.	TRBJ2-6	TGTGCCAGCAGTTACTCGATAAGTCGGGGAGGGGCCAACGTCCTGACTTTC	CASSYSISRGGANVLTF
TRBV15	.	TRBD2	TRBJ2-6	TGTGCCACCAGCAGAGCCCTCATAGCGGGAGCACTCTCTGGGGCCAACGTCCTGACTTTC	CATSRALIAGALSGANVLTF
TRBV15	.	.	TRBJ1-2	TGTGCCACCAGCGCGGGGATACAGGGTAACTATGGCTACACCTTC	CATSAGIQGNYGYTF
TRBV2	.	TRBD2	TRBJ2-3	TGTGCCAGCAGCCCATATTCGACAGGGGCTAGCGGGAGTGTCGGCACAGATACGCAGTATTTT	CASSPYSTGASGSVGTDTQYF
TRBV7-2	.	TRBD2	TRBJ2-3	TGTGCCAGCAGCTACTTTCCCCCCCTAGCGGGAGGGGGGGCAGATACGCAGTATTTT	CASSYFPPLAGGGADTQYF
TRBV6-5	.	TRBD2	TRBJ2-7	TGTGCCAGCAGGAGGACTAGCGGGAGGAACGAGCAGTACTTC	CASRRTSGRNEQYF
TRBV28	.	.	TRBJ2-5	TGTGCCAGCACCTCAGACAGTAGCCGGGAGACCCAGTACTTC	CASTSDSSRETQYF
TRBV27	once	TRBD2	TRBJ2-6	TGTGCCAGCAGTTCGGGACTAGCGGGAGGGCCATCTGGGGCCAACGTCCTGACTTTC	CASSSGLAGGPSGANVLTF
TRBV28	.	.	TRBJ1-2	TGTGCCAGTCAGGGTAACTATGGCTACACCTTC	CASQGNYGYTF
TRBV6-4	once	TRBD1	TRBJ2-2	TGTGCCAGCAGTGACTTTTCGACAGGGACCACCGGGGAGCTGTTTTTT	CASSDFSTGTTGELFF
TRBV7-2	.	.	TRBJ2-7	TGTGCCAGCAGCTTAGAGGGGGTATCCTACGAGCAGTACTTC	CASSLEGVSYEQYF
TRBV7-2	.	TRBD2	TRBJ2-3	TGTGCCAGCAGACTCATTTCGCAGCGGGACTCAGATACGCAGTATTTT	CASRLISQRDSDTQYF
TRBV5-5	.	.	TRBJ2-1	TGTGCCAGCAGCTTGTTAGGTTCCGGGCCTTACAATGAGCAGTTCTTC	CASSLLGSGPYNEQFF
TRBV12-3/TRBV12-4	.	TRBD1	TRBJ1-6	TGTGTCAGCAGGGACAGGGTAAATTCACCCCTCCACTTT	CVSRDRVNSPLHF
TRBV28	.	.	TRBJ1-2	TGTGCCATCCAAACAGAGTTATATGGCTACACCTTC	CAIQTELYGYTF
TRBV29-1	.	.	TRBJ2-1	TGCAGCGTTGAAAAGGGTCGAGGCAACAATGAGCAGTTCTTC	CSVEKGRGNNEQFF
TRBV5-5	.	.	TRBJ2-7	TGTGCCAGCAGCTTGAACGGCAGGGGCCCCTCCTACGAGCAGTACTTC	CASSLNGRGPSYEQYF
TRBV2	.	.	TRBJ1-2	TGTGCCAGCAGTCACCGGAGCTATGGCTACACCTTC	CASSHRSYGYTF
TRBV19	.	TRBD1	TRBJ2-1	TGTGCCAGTAACAAAAGGGGGCTGAGGGACAATGAGCAGTTCTTC	CASNKRGLRDNEQFF
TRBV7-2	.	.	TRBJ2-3	TGTGCCAGCAGCTTTCTGAAAGACACAGATACGCAGTATTTT	CASSFLKDTDTQYF
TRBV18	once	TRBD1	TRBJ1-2	TGTGCCAGCTTCCTGACAGGGGGAGATAACTATGGCTACACCTTC	CASFLTGGDNYGYTF
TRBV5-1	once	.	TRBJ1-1	TGCGCCAGCAGCTTGTACCCCGGGAGGGTGAACACTGAAGCTTTCTTT	CASSLYPGRVNTEAFF
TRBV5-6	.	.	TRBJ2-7	TGTGCCAGCAGTCGTAGAACTAGTCGCTCCTACGAGCAGTACTTC	CASSRRTSRSYEQYF